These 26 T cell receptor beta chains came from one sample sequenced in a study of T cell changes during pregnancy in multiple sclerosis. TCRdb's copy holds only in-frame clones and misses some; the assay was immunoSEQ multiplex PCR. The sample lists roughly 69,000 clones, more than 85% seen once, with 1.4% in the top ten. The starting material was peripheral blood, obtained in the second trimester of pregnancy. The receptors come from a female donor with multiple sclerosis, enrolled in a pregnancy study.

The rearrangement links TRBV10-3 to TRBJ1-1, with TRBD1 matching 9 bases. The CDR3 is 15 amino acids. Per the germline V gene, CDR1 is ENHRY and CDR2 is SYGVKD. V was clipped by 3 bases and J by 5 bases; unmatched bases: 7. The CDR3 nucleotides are TGTGCCATCAGTGACCCCGACAGGGGGGGAACTGAAGCTTTCTTT. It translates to CAISDPDRGGTEAFF.

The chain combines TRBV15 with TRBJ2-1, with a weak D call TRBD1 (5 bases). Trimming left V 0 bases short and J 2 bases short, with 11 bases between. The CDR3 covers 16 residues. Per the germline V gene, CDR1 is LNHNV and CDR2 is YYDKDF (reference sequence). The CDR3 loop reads CATSRDRTPTYNEQFF. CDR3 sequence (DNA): TGTGCCACCAGCAGAGATCGGACACCCACCTACAATGAGCAGTTCTTC.

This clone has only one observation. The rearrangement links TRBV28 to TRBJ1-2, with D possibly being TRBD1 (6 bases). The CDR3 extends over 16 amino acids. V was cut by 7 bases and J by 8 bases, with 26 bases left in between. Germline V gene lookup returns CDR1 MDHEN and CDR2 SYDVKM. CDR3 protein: CASTQTSGGASWGYTF. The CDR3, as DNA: TGTGCCAGCACCCAGACCTCGGGGGGCGCATCGTGGGGCTACACCTTC.

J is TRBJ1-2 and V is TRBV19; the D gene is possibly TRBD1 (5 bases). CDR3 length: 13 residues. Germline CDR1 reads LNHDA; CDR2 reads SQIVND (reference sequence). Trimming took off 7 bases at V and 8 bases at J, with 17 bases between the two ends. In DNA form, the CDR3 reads TGTGCCAGTAAAAAGGGGCGCACGTACGGCTACACCTTC. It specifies CASKKGRTYGYTF.

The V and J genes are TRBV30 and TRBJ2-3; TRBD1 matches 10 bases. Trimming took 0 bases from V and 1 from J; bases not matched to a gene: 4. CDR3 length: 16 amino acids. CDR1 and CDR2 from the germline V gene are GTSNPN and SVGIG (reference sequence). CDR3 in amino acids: CAWSVYGTGGTDTQYF. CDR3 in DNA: TGTGCCTGGAGTGTTTATGGGACAGGGGGCACAGATACGCAGTATTTT.

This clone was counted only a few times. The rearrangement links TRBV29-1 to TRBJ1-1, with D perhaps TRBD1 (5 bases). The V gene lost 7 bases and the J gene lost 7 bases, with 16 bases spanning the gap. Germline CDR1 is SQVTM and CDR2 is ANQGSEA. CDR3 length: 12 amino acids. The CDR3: CSGTGGRLEAFF. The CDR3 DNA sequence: TGCAGCGGTACGGGGGGACGCCTTGAAGCTTTCTTT. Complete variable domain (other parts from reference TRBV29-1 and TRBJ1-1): SAVISQKPSRDICQRGTSLTIQCQVDSQVTMMFWYRQQPGQSLTLIATANQGSEATYESGFVIDKFPISRPNLTFSTLTVSNMSPEDSSIYLCSGTGGRLEAFFGQGTRLTVV.

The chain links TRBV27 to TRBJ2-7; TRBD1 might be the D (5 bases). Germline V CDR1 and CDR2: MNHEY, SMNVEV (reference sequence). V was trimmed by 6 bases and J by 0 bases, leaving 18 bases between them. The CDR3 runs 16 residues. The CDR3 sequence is CASSAISRTNSYEQYF. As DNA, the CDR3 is TGTGCCAGCAGCGCTATCAGCCGGACAAACTCCTACGAGCAGTACTTC.

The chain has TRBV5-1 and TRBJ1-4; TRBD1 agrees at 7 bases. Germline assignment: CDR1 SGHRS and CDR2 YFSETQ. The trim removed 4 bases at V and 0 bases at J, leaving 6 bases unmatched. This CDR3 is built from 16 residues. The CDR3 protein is CASSLGTVATNEKLFF. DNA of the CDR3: TGCGCCAGCAGCCTCGGGACAGTTGCAACTAATGAAAAACTGTTTTTT.

The CDR3 DNA sequence: TGTGCCAGTAGTAAGGGAGAGGACCAGCCCCAGCATTTT. As protein: CASSKGEDQPQHF. The genes are TRBV19 and TRBJ1-5; D gene uncertain. The CDR3 totals 13 residues. The germline gives CDR1 LNHDA, CDR2 SQIVND (reference sequence). Trimming removed 4 bases at V and 7 bases at J, with 11 bases between.

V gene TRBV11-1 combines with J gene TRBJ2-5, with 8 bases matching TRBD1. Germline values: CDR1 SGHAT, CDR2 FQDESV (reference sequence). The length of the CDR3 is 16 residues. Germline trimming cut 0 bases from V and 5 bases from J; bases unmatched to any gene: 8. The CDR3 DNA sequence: TGTGCCAGCAGCTTAGCCGCGACAGGGGTTGAGGAGACCCAGTACTTC. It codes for CASSLAATGVEETQYF.

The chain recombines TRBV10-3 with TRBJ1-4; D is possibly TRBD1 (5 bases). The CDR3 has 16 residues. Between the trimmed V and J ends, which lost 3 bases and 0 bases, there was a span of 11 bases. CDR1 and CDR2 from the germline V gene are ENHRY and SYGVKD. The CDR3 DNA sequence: TGTGCCATCAGTGACACGGACATTGCAACTAATGAAAAACTGTTTTTT. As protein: CAISDTDIATNEKLFF.

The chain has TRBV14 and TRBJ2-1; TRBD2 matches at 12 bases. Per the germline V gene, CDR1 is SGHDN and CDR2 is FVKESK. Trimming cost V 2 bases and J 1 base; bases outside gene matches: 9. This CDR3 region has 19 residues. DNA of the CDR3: TGTGCCAGCAGCCAACACACTAGCGGGAGGATACCTTCCTACAATGAGCAGTTCTTC. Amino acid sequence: CASSQHTSGRIPSYNEQFF.

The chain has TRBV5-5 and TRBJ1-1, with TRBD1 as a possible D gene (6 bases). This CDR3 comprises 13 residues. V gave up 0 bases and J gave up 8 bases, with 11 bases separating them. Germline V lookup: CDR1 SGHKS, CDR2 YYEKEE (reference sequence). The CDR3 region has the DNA TGTGCCAGCAGCTTGGGACAGGTTCCCGAAGCTTTCTTT. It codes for CASSLGQVPEAFF.

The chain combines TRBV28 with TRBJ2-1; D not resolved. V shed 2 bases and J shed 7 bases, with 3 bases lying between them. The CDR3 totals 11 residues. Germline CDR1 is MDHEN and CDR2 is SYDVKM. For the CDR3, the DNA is TGTGCCAGCAGTTTACAGAATGAGCAGTTCTTC. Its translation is CASSLQNEQFF.

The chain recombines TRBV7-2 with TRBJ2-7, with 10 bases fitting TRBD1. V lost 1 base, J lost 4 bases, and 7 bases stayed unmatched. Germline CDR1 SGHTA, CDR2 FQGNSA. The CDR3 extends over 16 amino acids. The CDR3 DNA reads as TGTGCCAGCAGCTTAGGCCCCGACAGGGGGCTTTACGAGCAGTACTTC. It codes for CASSLGPDRGLYEQYF.

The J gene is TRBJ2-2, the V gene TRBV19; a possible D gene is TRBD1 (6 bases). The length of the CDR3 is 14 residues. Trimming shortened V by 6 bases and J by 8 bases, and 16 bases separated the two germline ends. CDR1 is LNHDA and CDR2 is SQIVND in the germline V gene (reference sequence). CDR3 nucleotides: TGTGCCAGTAGCACAGGGACCTCGGCGGGGGAGCTGTTTTTT. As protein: CASSTGTSAGELFF.

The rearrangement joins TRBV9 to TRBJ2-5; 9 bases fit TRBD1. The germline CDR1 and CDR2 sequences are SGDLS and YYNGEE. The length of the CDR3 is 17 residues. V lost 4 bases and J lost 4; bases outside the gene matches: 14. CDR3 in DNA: TGTGCCAGCAGCCCACGAATACCGGGACAGGGTTTAGAGACCCAGTACTTC. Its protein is CASSPRIPGQGLETQYF.

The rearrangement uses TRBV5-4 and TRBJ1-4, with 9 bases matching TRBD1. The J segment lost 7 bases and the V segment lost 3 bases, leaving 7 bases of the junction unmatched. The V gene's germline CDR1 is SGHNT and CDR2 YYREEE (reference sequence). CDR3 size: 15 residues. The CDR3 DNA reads TGTGCCAGCAGCTCGTCCGGGACAGGGTTTGAAAAACTGTTTTTT. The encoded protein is CASSSSGTGFEKLFF. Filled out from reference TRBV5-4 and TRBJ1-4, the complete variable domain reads ETGVTQSPTHLIKTRGQQVTLRCSSQSGHNTVSWYQQALGQGPQFIFQYYREEENGRGNFPPRFSGLQFPNYSSELNVNALELDDSALYLCASSSSGTGFEKLFFGSGTQLSVL.

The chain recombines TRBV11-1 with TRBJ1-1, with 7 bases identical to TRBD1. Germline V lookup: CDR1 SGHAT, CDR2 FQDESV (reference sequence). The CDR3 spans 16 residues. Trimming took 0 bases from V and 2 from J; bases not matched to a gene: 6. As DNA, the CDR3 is TGTGCCAGCAGCTTAGCTCCGGGACAGATAAACACTGAAGCTTTCTTT. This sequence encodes CASSLAPGQINTEAFF.

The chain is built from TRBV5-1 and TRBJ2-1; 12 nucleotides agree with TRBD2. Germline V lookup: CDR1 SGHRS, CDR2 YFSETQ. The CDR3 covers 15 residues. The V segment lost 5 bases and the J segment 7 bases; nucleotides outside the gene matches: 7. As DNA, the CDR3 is TGCGCCAGCAGGCCATCTAGCGGGAGGGTGAATGAGCAGTTCTTC. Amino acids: CASRPSSGRVNEQFF.

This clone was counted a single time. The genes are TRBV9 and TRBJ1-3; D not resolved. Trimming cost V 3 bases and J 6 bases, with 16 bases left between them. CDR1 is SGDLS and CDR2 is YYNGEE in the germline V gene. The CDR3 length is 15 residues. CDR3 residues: CASSATLTQENTIYF. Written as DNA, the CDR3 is TGTGCCAGCAGCGCGACCCTCACCCAGGAAAACACCATATATTTT.

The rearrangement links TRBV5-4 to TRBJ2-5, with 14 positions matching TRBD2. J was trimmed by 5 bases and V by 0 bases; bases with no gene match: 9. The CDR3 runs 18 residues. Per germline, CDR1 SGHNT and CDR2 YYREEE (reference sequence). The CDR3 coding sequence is TGTGCCAGCAGCTTGGGGGGGACTAGCGGGAGAGTGAAGGAGACCCAGTACTTC. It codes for CASSLGGTSGRVKETQYF.

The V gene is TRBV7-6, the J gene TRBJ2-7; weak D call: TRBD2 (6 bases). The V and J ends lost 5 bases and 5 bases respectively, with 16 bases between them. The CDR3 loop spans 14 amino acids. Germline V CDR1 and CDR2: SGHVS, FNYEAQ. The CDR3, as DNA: TGTGCCAGCAGCCCACGCGGAGGGGAGCACGAGCAGTACTTC. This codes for CASSPRGGEHEQYF.

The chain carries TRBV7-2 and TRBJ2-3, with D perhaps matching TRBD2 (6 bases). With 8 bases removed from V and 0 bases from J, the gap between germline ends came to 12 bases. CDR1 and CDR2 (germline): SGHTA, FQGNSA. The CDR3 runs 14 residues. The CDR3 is CASAGPLSTDTQYF. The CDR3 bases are TGTGCCAGCGCGGGACCCCTAAGCACAGATACGCAGTATTTT.

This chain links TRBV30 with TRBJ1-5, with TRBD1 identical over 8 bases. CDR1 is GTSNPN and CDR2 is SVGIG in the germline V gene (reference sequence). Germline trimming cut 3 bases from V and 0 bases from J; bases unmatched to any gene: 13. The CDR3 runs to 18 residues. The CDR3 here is CAWSSGTGGLDSNQPQHF. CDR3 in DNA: TGTGCCTGGAGCAGTGGGACAGGCGGGTTGGATAGCAATCAGCCCCAGCATTTT.

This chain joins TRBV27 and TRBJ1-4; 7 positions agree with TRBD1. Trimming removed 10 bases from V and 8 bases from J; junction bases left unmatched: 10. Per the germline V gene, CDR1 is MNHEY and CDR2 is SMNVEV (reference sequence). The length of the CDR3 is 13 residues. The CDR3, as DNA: TGTGCCACCAGGCGACAGGGAAACGAAAAACTGTTTTTT. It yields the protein CATRRQGNEKLFF. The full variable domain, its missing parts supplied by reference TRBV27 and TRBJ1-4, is EAQVTQNPRYLITVTGKKLTVTCSQNMNHEYMSWYRQDPGLGLRQIYYSMNVEVTDKGDVPEGYKVSRKEKRNFPLILESPSPNQTSLYFCATRRQGNEKLFFGSGTQLSVL.